The 26 T cell receptor beta chains given below trace back to one sample, sequenced in a study of cytomegalovirus exposure and HLA in healthy donors. 13 Jbeta primers and 60 Vbeta primers were used for the PCR. Assay used: immunoSEQ multiplex PCR; TCRdb lists only in-frame clones, some missing. The repertoire holds 150,000 or so clones, 70% seen once, with 4.7% in the top ten. The sample taken for sequencing was PBMCs. The receptors originated from a man aged 18 to 30 in good health and CMV-seropositive.

The chain recombines TRBV19 with TRBJ1-4; D is undetermined. The V gene lost 10 bases and the J gene lost 2 bases, with 17 bases spanning the gap. The germline CDR1 and CDR2 sequences are LNHDA and SQIVND (reference sequence). The CDR3 runs to 15 residues. The CDR3 bases are TGTGCCACTACCGCCCACGGGGAGACTAATGAAAAACTGTTTTTT. Translated: CATTAHGETNEKLFF.

This clone was detected once. The V gene is TRBV7-3, the J gene TRBJ1-1, with 9 bases matching TRBD1. V dropped 5 bases and J dropped 1; count of bases not matched to a gene: 2. The V gene's germline CDR1 is SGHTA and CDR2 FQGTGA. The CDR3 runs 14 residues. The CDR3 loop is CASSRQGGNTEAFF. As DNA, the CDR3 is TGTGCCAGCAGCAGACAGGGGGGGAACACTGAAGCTTTCTTT.

The rearrangement joins TRBV5-1 to TRBJ2-1, with a possible D match to TRBD1 (5 bases). Germline CDR1 is SGHRS and CDR2 is YFSETQ. V lost 2 bases and J 8 bases, leaving 11 bases between the germline ends. The CDR3 runs to 13 residues. CDR3: CASSLQAPDEQFF. The CDR3 DNA reads as TGCGCCAGCAGCTTACAGGCACCAGATGAGCAGTTCTTC.

CDR3 loop: CASSLVVVTVNYGYTF. CDR3 sequence (DNA): TGTGCCAGCAGCTTAGTAGTCGTTACGGTTAACTATGGCTACACCTTC. The V and J genes are TRBV7-9 and TRBJ1-2; no firm D call. V shed 1 base and J shed 1 base, with 13 bases lying between them. In germline, CDR1 is SEHNR, CDR2 FQNEAQ (reference sequence). This CDR3 region has 16 residues.

This clone showed up just a few times. The V and J genes are TRBV30 and TRBJ2-5; D may be TRBD2 (5 bases). V was cut by 0 bases and J by 0 bases, with 14 bases left in between. The germline CDR1 and CDR2 sequences are GTSNPN and SVGIG (reference sequence). This CDR3 is built from 16 residues. The CDR3 nucleotides are TGTGCCTGGAGTGTATTAGCGCGCAAATACCAAGAGACCCAGTACTTC. Protein product: CAWSVLARKYQETQYF.

The table lists this clone with a few counts. The rearrangement joins TRBV4-2 to TRBJ1-1; no definite D call. The V end was cut by 1 base, the J end by 4 bases, with 13 bases between. Germline V CDR1 and CDR2: LGHNA, YNFKEQ. The CDR3 covers 15 residues. DNA for the CDR3: TGTGCCAGCAGCCAAGGGGTAGGGAGTCGCACTGAAGCTTTCTTT. This codes for CASSQGVGSRTEAFF.

This sequence joins TRBV7-2 and TRBJ1-2, with 10 nucleotides matching TRBD1. The CDR3 has 14 amino acids. With V trimmed by 5 bases and J by 4 bases, 4 bases remained unmatched. Germline CDR1 is SGHTA and CDR2 is FQGNSA. Here the CDR3 DNA reads TGTGCCAGCAGCACCCGGACAGGGGGCTATGGCTACACCTTC. It is translated as CASSTRTGGYGYTF.

The rearrangement joins TRBV13 to TRBJ1-2; D is unresolved. Looked up from germline, CDR1 is PRHDT and CDR2 is FYEKMQ (reference sequence). CDR3 size: 13 residues. The V gene lost 7 bases and the J gene lost 5 bases, with 14 bases spanning the gap. CDR3: CASTLGRGYGYTF. The DNA of the CDR3 is TGTGCCAGCACCCTCGGCCGAGGGTATGGCTACACCTTC.

The chain joins TRBV10-1 to TRBJ2-1; maybe TRBD2 (6 bases). Germline assignment: CDR1 WNHNN and CDR2 SYGVQD (reference sequence). CDR3 length: 14 amino acids. Trimming shortened V by 9 bases and J by 6 bases, and 18 bases separated the two germline ends. The chain's CDR3 is CARVRRSGSNEQFF. The CDR3 nucleotides read TGCGCCAGAGTGAGACGGTCCGGGAGCAATGAGCAGTTCTTC.

V and J are TRBV2 and TRBJ1-2, with 7 bases fitting TRBD1. The CDR3 is 14 residues long. CDR1 SNHLY and CDR2 FYNNEI come from the germline V gene. V shed 8 bases and J 4 bases; nucleotides not matched to a gene: 10. Here the CDR3 reads CASQDRAKGYGYTF. The CDR3 DNA is TGTGCCAGCCAAGACAGGGCCAAGGGCTATGGCTACACCTTC.

The chain carries TRBV5-1 and TRBJ1-1, with a tentative D call TRBD1 (6 bases). This CDR3 contains 15 residues. Trimming removed 0 bases from V and 4 bases from J, with 13 bases in between. CDR1 and CDR2 (germline): SGHRS, YFSETQ. The chain's CDR3 is CASSLEPGHTTEAFF. The CDR3 region has the DNA TGCGCCAGCAGCTTGGAGCCGGGACACACCACTGAAGCTTTCTTT. Together with reference TRBV5-1 and TRBJ1-1, the CDR3 gives the full variable domain: KAGVTQTPRYLIKTRGQQVTLSCSPISGHRSVSWYQQTPGQGLQFLFEYFSETQRNKGNFPGRFSGRQFSNSRSEMNVSTLELGDSALYLCASSLEPGHTTEAFFGQGTRLTVV.

In DNA, the CDR3 is TGTGCCAGCAGGCAACCCATGAACACTGAAGCTTTCTTT. As protein: CASRQPMNTEAFF. V is TRBV4-2 and J is TRBJ1-1; no clear D gene. V dropped 6 bases and J dropped 0 bases, with 8 bases sitting between them. The CDR3 loop spans 13 amino acids. CDR1 and CDR2 from the germline V gene are LGHNA and YNFKEQ.

This clone was seen a few times. V gene TRBV19 combines with J gene TRBJ1-2, with 9 bases identical to TRBD1. V gave up 4 bases and J gave up 0 bases; unmatched junction bases: 6. This CDR3 has 16 amino acids. CDR1 and CDR2 from the germline V gene are LNHDA and SQIVND (reference sequence). The CDR3 sequence: CASSRRQGDTNYGYTF. The CDR3 DNA follows: TGTGCCAGTAGTAGAAGACAGGGGGATACTAACTATGGCTACACCTTC.

The rearrangement links TRBV2 to TRBJ1-1, with 7 bases fitting TRBD1. The CDR3 has 20 residues. The germline CDR1 and CDR2 sequences are SNHLY and FYNNEI. Germline trimming cut 5 bases from V and 0 bases from J; bases unmatched to any gene: 21. CDR3: CASSRSMDRFDAELNTEAFF. The CDR3 DNA reads as TGTGCCAGCAGTCGATCCATGGACAGGTTTGACGCTGAATTGAACACTGAAGCTTTCTTT.

The chain couples TRBV9 to TRBJ2-5; D perhaps matches TRBD2 (5 bases). Looked up from germline, CDR1 is SGDLS and CDR2 is YYNGEE. This CDR3 has 14 residues. V lost 0 bases and J lost 5, with 11 bases in between. The CDR3 spells CASSVGGASETQYF. Written as DNA, the CDR3 is TGTGCCAGCAGCGTAGGGGGAGCGTCGGAGACCCAGTACTTC.

The rearrangement links TRBV10-3 to TRBJ1-1; 10 bases are shared with TRBD1. Germline CDR1 is ENHRY and CDR2 is SYGVKD. The ends lost 1 base at V and 5 bases at J; junction bases unmatched: 1. There are 14 residues in the CDR3. CDR3 nucleotide sequence: TGTGCCATCAGTGAGTGGACAGGGGGGACTGAAGCTTTCTTT. This codes for CAISEWTGGTEAFF.

This clone has more than one count but fewer than ten. V and J are TRBV4-2 and TRBJ2-7; D may be TRBD1 (6 bases). Trimming took 0 bases from V and 1 from J, leaving 13 bases between them. Per germline, CDR1 LGHNA and CDR2 YNFKEQ. CDR3 size: 16 residues. This chain's CDR3 is CASSQDRGRGSYEQYV. CDR3 nucleotides: TGTGCCAGCAGCCAAGATCGGGGCAGGGGATCCTACGAGCAGTACGTC.

CDR3 coding DNA: TGTGCCAGCAGTTTAAGGGCTAGCGGGAGAGGGTCCTACAATGAGCAGTTCTTC. This encodes CASSLRASGRGSYNEQFF. The chain joins TRBV27 to TRBJ2-1; TRBD2 matches at 10 bases. The CDR3 extends over 18 amino acids. Germline V lookup: CDR1 MNHEY, CDR2 SMNVEV (reference sequence). Losses at the gene ends were 2 bases for V and 1 base for J; bases not matched to a gene: 8.

This clone was recorded only once. The chain joins TRBV30 to TRBJ1-1; D is perhaps TRBD1 (5 bases). Trimming shortened V by 5 bases and J by 3 bases, and 22 bases separated the two germline ends. The CDR3 runs to 16 residues. From germline, CDR1 is GTSNPN and CDR2 SVGIG (reference sequence). In nucleotides, the CDR3 is TGTGCCTGGTCTGATTGGGACTCCCCGAGCGACACTGAAGCTTTCTTT. This encodes CAWSDWDSPSDTEAFF.

V gene TRBV5-3 combines with J gene TRBJ1-1; 8 nucleotides line up with TRBD1. TRBV5-3 qualifies as an ORF whose function is uncertain. This CDR3 region has 17 residues. The V and J ends lost 2 bases and 0 bases, in that order; junction bases with no gene match: 9. The CDR3 here is CARSFRLDRALNTEAFF. The CDR3 DNA is TGTGCCAGAAGCTTCAGGTTGGACAGGGCGTTGAACACTGAAGCTTTCTTT.

This chain uses TRBV5-1 with TRBJ2-7; 10 bases are a match to TRBD1. V lost 0 bases to trimming and J lost 6 bases; unmatched junction nucleotides: 6. The CDR3 extends over 15 amino acids. CDR1 and CDR2 (germline): SGHRS, YFSETQ. This chain's CDR3 is CASSLEGTGVSEQYV. CDR3 DNA sequence: TGCGCCAGCAGCTTGGAGGGGACAGGGGTCAGCGAGCAGTACGTC.

This sequence joins TRBV5-1 and TRBJ1-2; no reliable D call. This CDR3 region has 14 residues. Looked up from germline, CDR1 is SGHRS and CDR2 is YFSETQ. The ends were cut back, 0 bases at V and 1 base at J, with 7 bases in the middle. The CDR3 loop reads CASSLEGGNYGYTF. CDR3 sequence (DNA): TGCGCCAGCAGCTTGGAAGGCGGTAACTATGGCTACACCTTC.

The J gene is TRBJ2-5, the V gene TRBV7-2, with 7 bases identical to TRBD1. Germline V gene lookup returns CDR1 SGHTA and CDR2 FQGNSA. The CDR3 sequence is 14 residues long. Trimming took 2 bases from V and 1 from J; bases not matched to a gene: 1. The CDR3 sequence: CASSLKGAQETQYF. DNA for the CDR3: TGTGCCAGCAGCTTAAAGGGGGCCCAAGAGACCCAGTACTTC.

This chain joins TRBV30 and TRBJ2-3; TRBD2 is a possible D gene (5 bases). Germline V gene sequence: CDR1 GTSNPN, CDR2 SVGIG (reference sequence). The CDR3 spans 12 residues. V was pared by 3 bases and J by 9 bases, with 13 bases between. CDR3 residues: CAWSGPSGTQYF. The CDR3 DNA reads TGTGCCTGGAGCGGGCCCTCGGGGACGCAGTATTTT.

This CDR3 is CSVDPGDRDTQYF. The CDR3 DNA reads TGCAGCGTTGACCCAGGGGACAGGGATACGCAGTATTTT. The V and J genes are TRBV29-1 and TRBJ2-3, with 8 nucleotides matching TRBD1. J gave up 6 bases and V 3 bases, and 5 bases lay outside the gene matches. Germline V gene data show CDR1 as SQVTM and CDR2 as ANQGSEA. CDR3 size: 13 residues.

This clone showed up just a few times. The chain recombines TRBV5-1 with TRBJ2-2; 10 nucleotides match TRBD2. This CDR3 contains 15 residues. V lost 7 bases and J lost 8; bases outside the gene matches: 11. From germline, CDR1 is SGHRS and CDR2 YFSETQ. CDR3 DNA: TGCGCCAGCGCCCCCGCAGCGGGGGGGGCGGGGGAGCTGTTTTTT. Its translation: CASAPAAGGAGELFF. Supplemented by reference TRBV5-1 and TRBJ2-2, the full variable domain reads KAGVTQTPRYLIKTRGQQVTLSCSPISGHRSVSWYQQTPGQGLQFLFEYFSETQRNKGNFPGRFSGRQFSNSRSEMNVSTLELGDSALYLCASAPAAGGAGELFFGEGSRLTVL.